This T cell receptor beta chain came from a study of shared clonotypes between healthy human individuals. Germline lookup yields CDR1 SGHNT and CDR2 YYREEE (reference sequence). This CDR3 comprises 15 residues. Trimming shortened V by 0 bases and J by 6 bases, and 16 bases separated the two germline ends. Sequenced by immunoSEQ multiplex PCR; TCRdb stores in-frame clones only, minus some. The table shows about 1.1 million clones, with approximately 78% occurring only once. This receptor was taken from a man younger than 35 in good health. Some clones in this sample may be carry-over from other donors' samples. The V and J genes are TRBV5-4 and TRBJ2-7, with D perhaps being TRBD1 or TRBD2 (6 bases each). The sequenced material came from memory CD4+ T cells from PBMCs. Documented subset: CD45RA-negative fraction. The CDR3: CASSLGGGTNLEQYF. The CDR3 nucleotides read TGTGCCAGCAGCTTGGGAGGCGGGACAAATCTCGAGCAGTACTTC.